The rows below give T cell receptor beta chains drawn from one sample of a study of OX40 agonist ivuxolimab in advanced cancers. The protocol was immunoSEQ multiplex PCR, while the TCRdb copy is restricted to in-frame clones and leaves out a portion. The table shows about 73,000 clones, with about 90% occurring only once. Here the sequenced sample was CD4+ or CD8+ T cells sorted from blood, taken in a trial of the OX40 agonist ivuxolimab. The receptor set was obtained from an adult with an advanced solid tumor such as melanoma, head and neck, liver or kidney cancer. The CDR3 runs from the conserved cysteine through the conserved F or W. D genes are given only for firm matches. Expanded clones get a size class; other rows say once, few or many, or leave the size out.

J gene	clone size	D gene	V gene	CDR3 DNA	CDR3 protein
TRBJ1-2	NA	TRBD1	TRBV13	TGTGCCAGCAGCGTACAGGGGGCTGGCTACACCTTC	CASSVQGAGYTF
TRBJ2-1	NA	TRBD2	TRBV27	TGTGCCAGCAGTTTCGGACTAGCTGCTGAGCAGTTCTTC	CASSFGLAAEQFF
TRBJ2-3	NA	NA	TRBV7-3	TGTGCCAGCAGCGACGGACTGGGGGGTCCAGATACGCAGTATTTT	CASSDGLGGPDTQYF
TRBJ2-1	NA	TRBD2	TRBV28	TGTGCCACCGGGACTAGCGGGATATATGAGCAGTTCTTC	CATGTSGIYEQFF
TRBJ2-7	NA	NA	TRBV7-6	TGTGCCAGCAGCTTAGGCCTCTCCTACGAGCAGTACTTC	CASSLGLSYEQYF
TRBJ1-1	once	NA	TRBV7-3	TGTGCCAGCAGCTTATACGCAGGGAACACTGAAGCTTTCTTT	CASSLYAGNTEAFF
TRBJ2-7	NA	NA	TRBV19	TGTGCCAGTAGTACCACAGGGAACGAGCAGTACTTC	CASSTTGNEQYF
TRBJ1-1	NA	TRBD1	TRBV11-3	TGTGCCAGCAGCTTACGCTACCGGGACAGGGCATTTCCCATGAACACTGAAGCTTTCTTT	CASSLRYRDRAFPMNTEAFF
TRBJ2-7	NA	NA	TRBV27	TGTGCCAGCAGTTTATCCTTCGGGACAACTAAAGGGGAGCAGTACTTC	CASSLSFGTTKGEQYF
TRBJ2-1	NA	TRBD2	TRBV28	TGTGCCAGCAGTTTAGTGTCGGGACTAGCGACGGATGAGCAGTTCTTC	CASSLVSGLATDEQFF
TRBJ2-2	NA	TRBD2	TRBV15	TGTGCCACCAGCAGGGCCAGCGGGGACACCGGGGAGCTGTTTTTT	CATSRASGDTGELFF
TRBJ2-1	NA	NA	TRBV7-9	TGTGCCAGCAGCAAGATCAGGAATGAGCAGTTCTTC	CASSKIRNEQFF
TRBJ2-4	NA	NA	TRBV11-2	TGTGCCAGCACCCCTTTTGGGGGTTCCAAAAACATTCAGTACTTC	CASTPFGGSKNIQYF
TRBJ1-2	NA	TRBD1	TRBV29-1	TGCAGCGTTGACGGGACAGGAGGCTATGGCTACACCTTC	CSVDGTGGYGYTF
TRBJ2-2	NA	TRBD1	TRBV25-1	TGTGCCAGCACCTCAGGGGGCGCATACGGGGAGCTGTTTTTT	CASTSGGAYGELFF
TRBJ2-3	once	TRBD2	TRBV5-1	TGCGCCAGCAGCGGAGCGGGGGGTGGAGGGCAGTATTTT	CASSGAGGGGQYF
TRBJ1-2	NA	NA	TRBV30	TGTGCCTGGATTCCACCGGGGAGACAGTACGATGGCTACACCTTC	CAWIPPGRQYDGYTF
TRBJ2-7	NA	NA	TRBV7-6	TGTGCCAGCAGCACACACTCCGGGACATCCTACGAGCAGTACTTC	CASSTHSGTSYEQYF
TRBJ2-1	NA	TRBD2	TRBV6-5	TGTGCCAGCAGTCCTCGGGAGGGCTACAATGAGCAGTTCTTC	CASSPREGYNEQFF
TRBJ2-4	NA	TRBD1	TRBV5-6	TGTGCCAGCAGCCCGGGGACAGGTAAAAACATTCAGTACTTC	CASSPGTGKNIQYF
TRBJ2-1	NA	TRBD2	TRBV6-4	TGTGCCAGCAGTGGGGGACTAGCCAATGAGCAGTTCTTC	CASSGGLANEQFF
TRBJ2-3	NA	NA	TRBV27	TGTGCCAGCAGTACAGGGTGGGGCACAGATACGCAGTATTTT	CASSTGWGTDTQYF
TRBJ2-3	NA	NA	TRBV27	TGTGCCAGCAGTTTCCTACTAGCTGGAGGGACAGATACGCAGTATTTT	CASSFLLAGGTDTQYF
TRBJ1-5	once	NA	TRBV5-6	TGTGCCAGCAGCTTCCGTGGTGGTCAGCCCCAGCATTTT	CASSFRGGQPQHF
TRBJ2-1	NA	TRBD1	TRBV5-4	TGTGCCAGCAGCTTACGAGGGACAGGGGGAGACAATGAGCAGTTCTTC	CASSLRGTGGDNEQFF
TRBJ1-4	NA	TRBD1	TRBV9	TGTGCCAGCAGCGTAGATTCGAGGGGGCCGACGGGGAAACTGTTTTTT	CASSVDSRGPTGKLFF
TRBJ1-3	NA	NA	TRBV4-1	TGCGCCAGCAGCCCCTGGGATCAGCCTGGAAACACCATATATTTT	CASSPWDQPGNTIYF
TRBJ2-5	NA	TRBD2	TRBV27	TGTGCCAGCACCGGCGGGACTAGCGGGAGCCGACTAGAGACCCAGTACTTC	CASTGGTSGSRLETQYF
TRBJ2-2	NA	TRBD1	TRBV5-4	TGTGCCAGCACCCCGGCCGGGACAGTATACACCGGGGAGCTGTTTTTT	CASTPAGTVYTGELFF
TRBJ2-7	NA	TRBD1	TRBV7-7	TGTGCCAGCAGTCCCGGGACAGGATACGAGCAGTACTTC	CASSPGTGYEQYF
TRBJ2-2	NA	NA	TRBV7-9	TGTGCCAGCAGCAACTACATCGGTGGCGGGGAGCTGTTTTTT	CASSNYIGGGELFF
TRBJ2-2	NA	NA	TRBV9	TGTGCCAGCAGCGTCCCCGGGGAGCTGTTTTTT	CASSVPGELFF
TRBJ2-1	NA	NA	TRBV28	TGTGCCAGCAGTTTACATTCAGGTTACAATGAGCAGTTCTTC	CASSLHSGYNEQFF
TRBJ2-1	NA	TRBD2	TRBV7-9	TGTGCCAGCAGCTCTTCCGGGACTAGCGTGGCTGAGCAGTTCTTC	CASSSSGTSVAEQFF
TRBJ2-1	NA	TRBD1	TRBV9	TGTGCCAGCAGCGTAGCTGGGACAGATTACAATGAGCAGTTCTTC	CASSVAGTDYNEQFF
TRBJ2-7	NA	TRBD2	TRBV27	TGTGCCAGCAGCGTAGCGGGAGTACACTACGAGCAGTACTTC	CASSVAGVHYEQYF
TRBJ2-2	few	NA	TRBV5-1	TGCGCCAGCAGCTTCACCGGGGAGCTGTTTTTT	CASSFTGELFF
TRBJ1-1	NA	NA	TRBV5-4	TGTGCCAGCAGCGGCATGGGGGAACCTGAAGCTTTCTTT	CASSGMGEPEAFF
TRBJ1-6	NA	NA	TRBV9	TGTGCCAGCAGCGGGCTAGGGCCAGGGAACTACAATTCACCCCTCCACTTT	CASSGLGPGNYNSPLHF
TRBJ1-1	NA	NA	TRBV11-2	TGTGCCAGCAGCTTAATGGGACAGAACACTGAAGCTTTCTTT	CASSLMGQNTEAFF
TRBJ2-2	few	TRBD1	TRBV11-1	TGTGCCAGCAGCTTTACAGGGGGGATTCCCGGGGAGCTGTTTTTT	CASSFTGGIPGELFF
TRBJ2-7	NA	NA	TRBV11-2	TGTGCCAGCAGCTTCGATTCCTACGAGCAGTACTTC	CASSFDSYEQYF
TRBJ1-1	few	NA	TRBV30	TGTGCCTGGAGCGTTCTAGGGGGCACTGAAGCTTTCTTT	CAWSVLGGTEAFF
TRBJ2-5	NA	NA	TRBV2	TGTGCCAGCAGTCACCCGGGGGCGGGAATGGAGACCCAGTACTTC	CASSHPGAGMETQYF
TRBJ1-1	once	NA	TRBV10-3	TGTGCCACTACTACGAACACTGAAGCTTTCTTT	CATTTNTEAFF
TRBJ1-1	NA	TRBD1	TRBV5-1	TGCGCCAGCAGCTTACAGGACAGGGACACTGAAGCTTTCTTT	CASSLQDRDTEAFF
TRBJ2-7	NA	NA	TRBV6-1	TGTGCCAGCAGTGAAGCGCTCGGGCTCTACGAGCAGTACTTC	CASSEALGLYEQYF
TRBJ2-3	NA	NA	TRBV13	TGTGCCAGCAGCTTAGGACAGGTCACGGATACGCAGTATTTT	CASSLGQVTDTQYF
TRBJ2-5	NA	NA	TRBV30	TGTGCCTGGAGTCTTTCCGGCCAAGAGACCCAGTACTTC	CAWSLSGQETQYF
TRBJ2-3	NA	TRBD1	TRBV5-1	TGCGCCAGCAGCTTGGAAGGGACAGGGGTAGTAGATACGCAGTATTTT	CASSLEGTGVVDTQYF
TRBJ1-2	NA	TRBD1	TRBV9	TGTGCCAGCAGCTCGGGACAGGGAGCCTATGGCTACACCTTC	CASSSGQGAYGYTF
TRBJ2-3	NA	TRBD1	TRBV9	TGTGCCAGCAGCGGAAAGGGACAGGGTGGCACAGATACGCAGTATTTT	CASSGKGQGGTDTQYF
TRBJ1-5	NA	NA	TRBV6-6	TGTGCCAGCAGTTACCCCGGGACGAATCAGCCCCAGCATTTT	CASSYPGTNQPQHF
TRBJ2-7	NA	NA	TRBV27	TGTGCCAGCAGTTCCTACGGGGAAGCGTACGAGCAGTACTTC	CASSSYGEAYEQYF
TRBJ2-7	NA	TRBD2	TRBV5-1	TGCGCCAGCAGCTGGGGACTAGACTACGAGCAGTACTTC	CASSWGLDYEQYF
TRBJ2-7	NA	NA	TRBV7-9	TGTGCCAGCAGCTTCTCTCCCCAAACAGACCACGAGCAGTACTTC	CASSFSPQTDHEQYF
TRBJ2-5	NA	NA	TRBV9	TGTGCCAGCAGCGTAGCTTCACAGATCCAAGAGACCCAGTACTTC	CASSVASQIQETQYF
TRBJ2-1	NA	NA	TRBV9	TGTGCCAGCAGCGGGGGCCTCTCCTACAATGAGCAGTTCTTC	CASSGGLSYNEQFF
TRBJ1-1	NA	NA	TRBV2	TGTGCCAGCAGTCATGTTAAGGATGAAGCTTTCTTT	CASSHVKDEAFF
TRBJ2-1	once	TRBD2	TRBV9	TGTGCCAGCAGCGGCCCGGGACTAGCCGATGAGCAGTTCTTC	CASSGPGLADEQFF